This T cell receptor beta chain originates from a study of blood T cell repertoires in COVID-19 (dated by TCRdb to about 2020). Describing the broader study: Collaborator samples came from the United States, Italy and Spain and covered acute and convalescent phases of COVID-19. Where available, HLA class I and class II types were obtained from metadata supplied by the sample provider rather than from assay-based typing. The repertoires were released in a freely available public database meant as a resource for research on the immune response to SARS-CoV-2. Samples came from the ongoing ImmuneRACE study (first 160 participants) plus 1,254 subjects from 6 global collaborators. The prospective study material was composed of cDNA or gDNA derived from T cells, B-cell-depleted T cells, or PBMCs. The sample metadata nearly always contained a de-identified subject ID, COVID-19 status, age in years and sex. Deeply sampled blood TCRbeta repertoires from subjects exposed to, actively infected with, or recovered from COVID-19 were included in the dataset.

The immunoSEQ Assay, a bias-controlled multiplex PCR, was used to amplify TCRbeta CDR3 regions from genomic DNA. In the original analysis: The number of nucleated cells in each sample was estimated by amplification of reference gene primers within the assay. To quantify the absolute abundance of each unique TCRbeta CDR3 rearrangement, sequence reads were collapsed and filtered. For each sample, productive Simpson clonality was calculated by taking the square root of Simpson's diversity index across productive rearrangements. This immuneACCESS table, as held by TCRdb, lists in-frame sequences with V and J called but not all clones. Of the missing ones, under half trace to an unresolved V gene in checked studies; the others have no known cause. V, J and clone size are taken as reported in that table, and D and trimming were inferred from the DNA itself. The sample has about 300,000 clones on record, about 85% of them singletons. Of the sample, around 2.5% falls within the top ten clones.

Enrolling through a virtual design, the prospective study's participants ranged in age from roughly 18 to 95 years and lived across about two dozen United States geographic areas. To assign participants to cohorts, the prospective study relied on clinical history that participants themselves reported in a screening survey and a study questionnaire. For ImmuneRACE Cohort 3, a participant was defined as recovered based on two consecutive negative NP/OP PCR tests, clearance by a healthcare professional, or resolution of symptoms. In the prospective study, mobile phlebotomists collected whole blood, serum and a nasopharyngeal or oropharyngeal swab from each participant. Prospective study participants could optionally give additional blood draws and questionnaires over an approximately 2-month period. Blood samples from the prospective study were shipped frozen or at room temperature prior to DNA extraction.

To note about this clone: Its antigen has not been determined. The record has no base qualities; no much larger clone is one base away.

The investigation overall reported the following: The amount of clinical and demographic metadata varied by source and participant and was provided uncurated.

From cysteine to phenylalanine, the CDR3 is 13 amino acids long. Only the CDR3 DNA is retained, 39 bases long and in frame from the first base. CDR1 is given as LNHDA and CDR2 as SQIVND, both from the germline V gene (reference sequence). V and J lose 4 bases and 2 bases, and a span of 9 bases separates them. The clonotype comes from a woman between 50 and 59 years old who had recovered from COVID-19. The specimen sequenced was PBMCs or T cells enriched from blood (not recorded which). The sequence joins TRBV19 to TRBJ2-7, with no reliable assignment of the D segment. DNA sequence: TGTGCCAGTAGTACCGCTGTAGCCTACGAGCAGTACTTC. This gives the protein CASSTAVAYEQYF.